The rows below give T cell receptor beta chains drawn from one sample of a study of HIV-infected patients and healthy controls. Via MiXCR, TCRdb re-called the 5' RACE reads, giving one row per CDR3 protein. Of under 15,000 distinct CDR3 sequences listed, about a tenth are singletons. The sample taken for sequencing was blood. These receptors all stem from an adult in good health. Both conserved end residues are part of each CDR3. D genes are given only for firm matches. Expanded clones are given a class, and other clones once, few, many or no size at all.

. TRBJ2-5 many TRBV2 TGTGCCAGCAGTGAAACGTGGGTCCAAGAGACCCAGTACTTC CASSETWVQETQYF
. TRBJ1-1 medium-sized TRBV11-2 TGTGCCAGCGCTTGGGACGTGAACACTGAAGCTTTCTTT CASAWDVNTEAFF
. TRBJ1-1 many TRBV12-3/TRBV12-4 TGTGCCAGCAGTTTACAGGGACCTTCGGAAGCTTTCTTT CASSLQGPSEAFF
. TRBJ1-1 . TRBV6-6 TGTGCCACTTTCGACGGGTATGAAGCTTTCTTT CATFDGYEAFF
. TRBJ1-2 many TRBV5-1 TGCGCCAGCAGTCCTGCCAGAGCTAACTATGGCTACACCTTC CASSPARANYGYTF
. TRBJ2-7 medium-sized TRBV28 TGTGCCAGCAGTTTCGCCCGCTACGAGCAGTACTTC CASSFARYEQYF
TRBD2 TRBJ2-1 few TRBV7-2 TGTGCCAGCAGCTCTAGCGGCAATGAGCAGTTCTTC CASSSSGNEQFF
. TRBJ1-1 few TRBV15 TGTGCCACCAGCAGACGGACAGCGGGGAACACTGAAGCTTTCTTT CATSRRTAGNTEAFF
. TRBJ2-1 medium-sized TRBV12-5 TGTGCTAGTGGTTCGGGACTCTCCTACAATGAGCAGTTCTTC CASGSGLSYNEQFF
TRBD1 TRBJ1-4 . TRBV20-1 TGCAGTGCCAGGGACAGTACTAATGAAAAACTGTTTTTT CSARDSTNEKLFF
TRBD1 TRBJ2-7 . TRBV19 TGTGCCAGTATGGAGCAGGGGGCATACGAGCAGTACTTC CASMEQGAYEQYF
. TRBJ2-3 medium-sized TRBV28 TGTGCCAGCAGTTTTATGACCTCACCGGGCACAGATACGCAGTATTTT CASSFMTSPGTDTQYF
. TRBJ1-5 . TRBV10-3 TGTGCCATCGGTCCCGACAGATCTCAGCCCCAGCATTTT CAIGPDRSQPQHF
TRBD2 TRBJ2-3 many TRBV7-2 TGTGCCAGCAGCCCAAAGCGGGAGGATAAAGATACGCAGTATTTT CASSPKREDKDTQYF
. TRBJ1-1 . TRBV29-1 TGCAGCGTTGAGGGATCAAACACTGAAGCTTTCTTT CSVEGSNTEAFF
. TRBJ1-1 many TRBV11-2 TGTGCCAGCAGCTTAGATCGGGGAAACACTGAAGCTTTCTTT CASSLDRGNTEAFF
TRBD2 TRBJ2-7 medium-sized TRBV10-3 TGTGCCATCAGCACGGGACTAGCGAACTACGAGCAGTACTTC CAISTGLANYEQYF
. TRBJ2-7 many TRBV3-1 TGTGCCAGCAGCACCCGGACGGCCTACGAGCAGTACTTC CASSTRTAYEQYF
TRBD2 TRBJ2-2 many TRBV11-2 TGTGCCAGCACCCCTGGACTAGCGGTCGGCACCGGGGAGCTGTTTTTT CASTPGLAVGTGELFF
TRBD1 TRBJ1-5 medium-sized TRBV6-1 TGTGCCAGCAGCGGGACAGCTACCTACAATCAGCCCCAGCATTTT CASSGTATYNQPQHF
. TRBJ1-4 many TRBV5-1 TGCGCCAGCAGCTTGGTAATGGGGCAGGTCGGCGGAAAACTGTTTTTT CASSLVMGQVGGKLFF
. TRBJ2-7 . TRBV3-1 TGTGCCAGCAGCCAAGGTCTCGAGCAGTACTTC CASSQGLEQYF
TRBD2 TRBJ2-5 . TRBV7-1 TGTGCCAGCAGCTCGAGACTAGCGGGGAGGGCGGAGACCCAGTACTTC CASSSRLAGRAETQYF
. TRBJ2-2 . TRBV3-1 TGTGCCAGCAGCCATCTGGCTTCGAACACCGGGGAGCTGTTTTTT CASSHLASNTGELFF
. TRBJ2-4 medium-sized TRBV29-1 TGCAGCGTTGTACGCAGAGCTAAAAACATTCAGTACTTC CSVVRRAKNIQYF
TRBD1 TRBJ2-3 medium-sized TRBV29-1 TGCAGCGGCCAGGGGGCACTGACAGATACGCAGTATTTT CSGQGALTDTQYF
. TRBJ1-2 few TRBV20-1 TGCAGTGCTATCGGGTCCCATGGCTACACCTTC CSAIGSHGYTF
TRBD2 TRBJ2-2 medium-sized TRBV9 TGTGCCAGCAGCGTTGGGGGGAGCGGGACGAACGGGGAGCTGTTTTTT CASSVGGSGTNGELFF
. TRBJ1-5 few TRBV12-3/TRBV12-4 TGTGCCAGCAGTTTCACCCCGACTGAGGCCTCCCAGCCCCAGCATTTT CASSFTPTEASQPQHF
. TRBJ2-3 medium-sized TRBV7-9 TGTGCCAGCAGTTACTCCACAGATACGCAGTATTTT CASSYSTDTQYF
. TRBJ2-6 medium-sized TRBV6-6 TGTGCCAGCAGGCCTGACAGCTCTGGGGCCAACGTCCTGACTTTC CASRPDSSGANVLTF